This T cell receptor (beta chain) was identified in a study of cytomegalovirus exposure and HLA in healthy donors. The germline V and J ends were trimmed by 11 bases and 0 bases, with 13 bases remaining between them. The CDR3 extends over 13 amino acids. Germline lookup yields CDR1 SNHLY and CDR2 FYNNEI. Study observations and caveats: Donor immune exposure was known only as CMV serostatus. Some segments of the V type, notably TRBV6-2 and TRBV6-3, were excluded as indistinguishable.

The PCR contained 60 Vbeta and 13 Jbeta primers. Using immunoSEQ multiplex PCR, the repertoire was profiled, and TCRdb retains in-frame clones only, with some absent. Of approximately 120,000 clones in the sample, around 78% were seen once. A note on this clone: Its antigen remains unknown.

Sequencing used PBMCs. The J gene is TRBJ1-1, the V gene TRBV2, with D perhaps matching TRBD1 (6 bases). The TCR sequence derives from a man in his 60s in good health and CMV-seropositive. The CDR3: CAELDSMNTEAFF. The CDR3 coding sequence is TGTGCCGAACTGGACAGCATGAACACTGAAGCTTTCTTT.